The 27 T cell receptor beta chains presented below share a single source sample, sequenced in a study of T-cell reconstitution after alpha-beta-depleted transplantation in children. Unique molecular identifiers were used in preparing the TCRbeta library. TCRdb re-analysed the PCR reads in MiXCR, keeping a single row per CDR3 protein. The sample carries some 150,000 distinct CDR3 sequences, more than 8% recorded once. Specimen: PBMCs, mostly from graft donor cells, collected 180 days after TCRalphabeta/CD19-depleted stem cell transplant. The source is a female patient aged 2-15 years who had a stem cell transplant for congenital amegakaryocytic thrombocytopenia, so the T cells may come from the graft donor.

The chain joins TRBV30 to TRBJ2-5; D is unresolved. Germline CDR1 GTSNPN, CDR2 SVGIG (reference sequence). The CDR3 consists of 15 residues. V gave up 0 bases and J gave up 1 base, with 12 bases separating them. CDR3 sequence reads: CAWSVPGRPQETQYF. In DNA, the CDR3 is TGTGCCTGGAGTGTACCCGGCAGACCCCAAGAGACCCAGTACTTC.

This clonotype was seen at least ten times. V and J are TRBV20-1 and TRBJ2-6; no clear D gene. Germline V gives CDR1 DFQATT, CDR2 SNEGSKA (reference sequence). The V and J ends lost 6 bases and 2 bases respectively, with 11 bases between them. CDR3 length equals 14 residues. This CDR3 reads CSAAKGAGANVLTF. The CDR3, as DNA: TGCAGTGCAGCTAAGGGTGCTGGGGCCAACGTCCTGACTTTC.

The table lists this clonotype with many counts. The gene calls are TRBV9 and TRBJ2-3, with D possibly being TRBD1 (5 bases). The V gene's germline CDR1 is SGDLS and CDR2 YYNGEE. V shed 1 base and J shed 5 bases, with 11 bases lying between them. This CDR3 is 14 amino acids long. The CDR3 loop reads CASSVWGSGDTQYF. CDR3 nucleotides: TGTGCCAGCAGCGTATGGGGCTCGGGAGATACGCAGTATTTT.

The genes are TRBV4-2 and TRBJ2-3; 16 nucleotides line up with TRBD2. Losses at the gene ends were 3 bases for V and 6 bases for J; bases not matched to a gene: 6. Germline V CDR1 and CDR2: LGHNA, YNFKEQ. This CDR3 comprises 17 residues. CDR3 DNA sequence: TGTGCCAGCAGCCAGGGGGGACTAGCGGGAGGGCTGGATACGCAGTATTTT. Amino acid sequence: CASSQGGLAGGLDTQYF.

The V call is TRBV3-1, the J call TRBJ2-2, with TRBD2 matching 11 bases. Germline CDR1 reads LGHDT; CDR2 reads YNNKEL (reference sequence). V was clipped by 3 bases and J by 5 bases; unmatched bases: 8. The CDR3 extends over 17 amino acids. Here the CDR3 DNA reads TGTGCCAGCAGCCATTTAGCGGGGGGGCCGAGGACCGGGGAGCTGTTTTTT. Its protein product is CASSHLAGGPRTGELFF.

V gene TRBV20-1 combines with J gene TRBJ2-2; D is perhaps TRBD2 (6 bases). The CDR3 sequence is 15 residues long. Trimming removed 6 bases from V and 6 bases from J, with 20 bases in between. CDR1 and CDR2 from the germline V gene are DFQATT and SNEGSKA (reference sequence). The CDR3 region is CSAPRGGIVSGELFF. Here the CDR3 DNA reads TGCAGTGCCCCGCGGGGAGGAATTGTCTCCGGGGAGCTGTTTTTT.

This clonotype was picked up many times. The chain is built from TRBV12-3 or TRBV12-4 and TRBJ2-3; D ambiguous. This CDR3 spans 11 amino acids. V lost 8 bases and J lost 4, with 7 bases in between. CDR3 region: CASGNSDTQYF. The CDR3 coding sequence is TGTGCCAGCGGGAACTCAGATACGCAGTATTTT.

This clonotype was counted at least ten times. The V and J genes are TRBV4-2 and TRBJ2-1; 10 bases are a match to TRBD2. Per germline, CDR1 LGHNA and CDR2 YNFKEQ. The CDR3 has 15 residues. Trimming took 4 bases from V and 7 from J; bases not matched to a gene: 7. CDR3 sequence: CASSPASGSSNEQFF. The CDR3 DNA reads as TGTGCCAGCAGCCCGGCTAGCGGGAGCTCGAATGAGCAGTTCTTC.

This clonotype was counted ten times or more. The rearrangement uses TRBV12-3 or TRBV12-4 and TRBJ2-2; D call uncertain. The V end lost 1 base, the J end lost 4 bases, and 10 bases lay between the germline ends. This CDR3 has 15 amino acids. The chain's CDR3 is CASSLGPTPTGELFF. CDR3 DNA sequence: TGTGCCAGCAGTTTAGGGCCTACTCCCACCGGGGAGCTGTTTTTT.

The chain links TRBV6-5 to TRBJ2-1, with 12 bases identical to TRBD1. With V trimmed by 7 bases and J by 7 bases, 8 bases remained unmatched. There are 15 residues in the CDR3. Looked up from germline, CDR1 is MNHEY and CDR2 is SVGAGI. The CDR3 loop is CASTSWDRGLNEQFF. The CDR3 DNA is TGTGCCAGCACCTCATGGGACAGGGGGCTAAATGAGCAGTTCTTC.

This clonotype showed up just a few times. DNA for the CDR3: TGCGCCAGCAGCCAAGATTACAGGGGGCCCGGAAACACCATATATTTT. It encodes CASSQDYRGPGNTIYF. The V gene is TRBV4-3, the J gene TRBJ1-3; TRBD1 agrees at 9 bases. CDR3 length equals 16 residues. Germline trimming cut 0 bases from V and 4 bases from J; bases unmatched to any gene: 4. From germline, CDR1 is LGHNA and CDR2 YSLEER.

The V and J genes are TRBV7-8 and TRBJ2-7; D is ambiguous. The germline V and J ends were trimmed by 3 bases and 3 bases, with 12 bases remaining between them. CDR1 SGHVS and CDR2 FQNEAQ come from the germline V gene. The CDR3 is 14 residues long. This CDR3 is CASSFQGPGYEQYF. CDR3 bases: TGTGCCAGCAGCTTCCAAGGACCAGGCTACGAGCAGTACTTC.

V gene TRBV29-1 combines with J gene TRBJ2-1; unclear D gene. The germline gives CDR1 SQVTM, CDR2 ANQGSEA. CDR3 size: 13 residues. Trimming stripped 5 bases from V and 2 bases from J, with 10 bases between. In DNA form, the CDR3 reads TGCAGCGTTTACTACTCTACCTACAATGAGCAGTTCTTC. Translating gives CSVYYSTYNEQFF.

In its sample, this clonotype was seen many times. The chain links TRBV10-3 to TRBJ2-7; 10 bases are a match to TRBD2. Germline V gene sequence: CDR1 ENHRY, CDR2 SYGVKD. The CDR3 sequence is 15 residues long. The trim removed 2 bases at V and 7 bases at J, leaving 8 bases unmatched. The CDR3 DNA follows: TGTGCCATCAGTGAGGAGAGCGGGAGGGCCGGAGAGCAGTACTTC. Protein: CAISEESGRAGEQYF.

This clonotype was counted many times. The chain employs TRBV4-2 and TRBJ2-2; 10 positions agree with TRBD2. Trimming took 3 bases from V and 5 from J; bases not matched to a gene: 9. The CDR3 loop spans 17 amino acids. Germline lookup yields CDR1 LGHNA and CDR2 YNFKEQ. The CDR3 DNA reads TGTGCCAGCAGCCATGACCCCGGGACTAGCGTTACCGGGGAGCTGTTTTTT. Translated: CASSHDPGTSVTGELFF.

Written as DNA, the CDR3 is TGTGCCAGCAGTTACAGAGGTGGGAAGTTCTTC. Translated, it gives CASSYRGGKFF. The rearrangement joins TRBV6-5 to TRBJ2-1; no clear D. CDR3 size: 11 residues. CDR1 is MNHEY and CDR2 is SVGAGI in the germline V gene. The ends were cut back, 2 bases at V and 14 bases at J, with 10 bases in the middle.

At least ten counts were recorded for this clonotype. This chain connects TRBV10-3 to TRBJ2-7; D is ambiguous. The CDR3 is 12 residues long. The germline CDR1 and CDR2 sequences are ENHRY and SYGVKD. V lost 3 bases and J 8 bases, leaving 11 bases between the germline ends. CDR3 amino acids: CAISDFGDQQYF. CDR3 sequence (DNA): TGTGCCATCAGTGATTTCGGAGATCAGCAGTACTTC.

This clonotype has just a few counts. The V call is TRBV20-1, the J call TRBJ1-2; D is unclear. The CDR3 runs to 14 residues. V was clipped by 0 bases and J by 8 bases, with 16 bases between them. From germline, CDR1 is DFQATT and CDR2 SNEGSKA (reference sequence). The CDR3 DNA reads TGCAGTGCTAGAGATCGGGCGGGCCGCGGGGGCTACACCTTC. Protein product: CSARDRAGRGGYTF.

V and J are TRBV7-3 and TRBJ2-7; the D call may be TRBD1 or TRBD2 (5 bases each). The germline V gene encodes CDR1 SGHTA and CDR2 FQGTGA. This CDR3 spans 15 amino acids. Trimming removed 0 bases at V and 6 bases at J, with 15 bases between. The CDR3 sequence is CASSLTGPVAGEQYF. The DNA for the CDR3 is TGTGCCAGCAGCTTAACGGGACCAGTGGCCGGCGAGCAGTACTTC.

CDR3 sequence: CASRSRGISYEQYF. The CDR3, as DNA: TGTGCCAGCAGGAGCAGGGGAATAAGCTACGAGCAGTACTTC. V usage is TRBV6-1 and J usage is TRBJ2-7, with D possibly TRBD1 on 6 matching bases. Trimming took 6 bases from V and 3 from J, leaving 15 bases between them. CDR1 and CDR2 (germline): MNHNS, SASEGT. The CDR3 totals 14 residues.

This clonotype showed up many times. J is TRBJ2-2 and V is TRBV12-3 or TRBV12-4; 12 bases agree with TRBD2. With V trimmed by 3 bases and J by 11 bases, 7 bases remained unmatched. The CDR3 spans 15 residues. The CDR3, as DNA: TGTGCCAGCAGTTTGGTGGGACTAGCGGGCGGTGAGCTGTTTTTT. It translates to CASSLVGLAGGELFF.

The sample holds a few counts of this clonotype. The chain links TRBV30 to TRBJ1-5; D unclear. The ends were cut back, 1 base at V and 10 bases at J, with 14 bases in the middle. CDR1 and CDR2 (germline): GTSNPN, SVGIG (reference sequence). The CDR3 is 13 amino acids. The CDR3 loop reads CAWSDLEAGPQHF. CDR3 bases: TGTGCCTGGAGTGATCTCGAGGCGGGCCCCCAGCATTTT. The entire variable domain, with the rest obtained from reference TRBV30 and TRBJ1-5, is as follows: SQTIHQWPATLVQPVGSPLSLECTVEGTSNPNLYWYRQAAGRGLQLLFYSVGIGQISSEVPQNLSASRPQDRQFILSSKKLLLSDSGFYLCAWSDLEAGPQHFGDGTRLSIL.

The chain links TRBV10-3 to TRBJ2-7; TRBD1 or TRBD2 may be the D gene (6 bases each). Germline CDR1 reads ENHRY; CDR2 reads SYGVKD. CDR3 length equals 13 residues. Trimming shortened V by 7 bases and J by 5 bases, and 15 bases separated the two germline ends. The CDR3 protein is CAIKVSGADEQYF. In DNA, the CDR3 is TGTGCCATCAAGGTCTCGGGGGCGGACGAGCAGTACTTC.

This clonotype was counted many times. V is TRBV5-1 and J is TRBJ1-2, with no clear D. Trimming took 1 base from V and 4 from J, leaving 8 bases between them. CDR3 length: 13 amino acids. Germline loops: CDR1 SGHRS, CDR2 YFSETQ. The CDR3: CASSLHGIYGYTF. In DNA form, the CDR3 reads TGCGCCAGCAGCTTGCACGGTATCTATGGCTACACCTTC.

This clonotype was seen at least ten times. CDR3 in DNA: TGTGCCAGCAGCGACTCACTGGGGGGGGATACGCAGTATTTT. It translates to CASSDSLGGDTQYF. The rearrangement links TRBV7-2 to TRBJ2-3, with 7 positions matching TRBD2. The germline V gene encodes CDR1 SGHTA and CDR2 FQGNSA. V was clipped by 5 bases and J by 6 bases; unmatched bases: 8. This CDR3 has 14 amino acids.

This clonotype came up many times. DNA of the CDR3: TGTGCCAGCAGTGGCAGTTCACCCCTCCACTTT. Translating it yields CASSGSSPLHF. The V and J genes are TRBV2 and TRBJ1-6, with unresolved D. This CDR3 region has 11 residues. V lost 4 bases, J lost 9 bases, and 4 bases lay in between. Germline lookup yields CDR1 SNHLY and CDR2 FYNNEI.

At least ten counts were recorded for this clonotype. The chain uses TRBV20-1 and TRBJ2-4; TRBD1 agrees at 9 bases. CDR1 DFQATT and CDR2 SNEGSKA come from the germline V gene (reference sequence). The V gene end was trimmed by 5 bases and the J gene end by 4 bases; junction bases not matched to a gene: 6. This CDR3 has 14 amino acids. The CDR3 DNA is TGCAGTGCTGAACCCGGGACAGGGAAAAACATTCAGTACTTC. It yields the protein CSAEPGTGKNIQYF.